This TCR beta chain emerged from a study of shared clonotypes between healthy human individuals. The method was immunoSEQ multiplex PCR; TCRdb's version includes in-frame clones alone and lacks a portion of them. Of approximately 2,000,000 clones listed, 80% to 95% are singletons. A remark on this clone: Its antigen is still unknown.

Points from the study as a whole: Generation of non-shared clonotypes was less probable than generation of clonotypes shared by all four donors.

The TCR sequence derives from a man aged 18 to 30 in good health. Some clones in this sample may be carry-over from other donors' samples. Sequenced sample: naive CD4+ T cells from PBMCs. Subset noted: CD45RA+ positively selected.

The CDR3 sequence is CSSRSQGVNIQYF. The CDR3 DNA sequence: TGCAGCTCTCGTAGCCAGGGAGTGAACATTCAGTACTTC. The rearrangement joins TRBV29-1 to TRBJ2-4, with D perhaps matching TRBD1 or TRBD2 (5 bases each). The CDR3 has 13 residues. V was pared by 8 bases and J by 7 bases, with 18 bases between. Germline assignment: CDR1 SQVTM and CDR2 ANQGSEA.